This T cell receptor beta chain was sequenced in a study of OX40 agonist ivuxolimab in advanced cancers. Looking at the study overall: Patients were treated with intravenous ivuxolimab, dosed at 0.01 to 10 mg/kg and infused every 2 weeks. Partial responses were observed in three patients, of whom one had hepatocellular carcinoma and two had cutaneous melanoma.

Study-wide results and caveats: The study found that CD8+ T cells averaged more expanded clones than CD4+. Still undetermined is the antigen specificity of the expanded peripheral T cells.

A note on this clone: Its antigen is not known.

Looked up from germline, CDR1 is SGHAT and CDR2 is FQNNGV. V lost 5 bases and J 4 bases, leaving 11 bases between the germline ends. This CDR3 is built from 14 residues. Clones were read by immunoSEQ multiplex PCR, and TCRdb kept only the in-frame ones, dropping some. The table lists 50,000 to 75,000 clones, about 83% of them singletons. The gene calls are TRBV11-2 and TRBJ2-2; no firm D call. This TCR came from an adult with an advanced solid tumor such as melanoma, head and neck, liver or kidney cancer. This specimen was CD4+ or CD8+ T cells sorted from blood, taken in a trial of the OX40 agonist ivuxolimab. The chain's CDR3 is CASSGQRTTGELFF. The CDR3 DNA follows: TGTGCCAGCAGCGGGCAGAGGACCACCGGGGAGCTGTTTTTT.